A single sample gave rise to the 22 T cell receptor beta chains below, sequenced in a study of cytomegalovirus exposure and HLA in healthy donors. Using immunoSEQ multiplex PCR, the repertoire was profiled, and TCRdb retains in-frame clones only, with some absent. The profile shows some 170,000 clones, around 88% of them singletons. Sequencing used PBMCs. The receptors here all came from a woman under 30 in good health and CMV-seronegative.

The rearrangement joins TRBV18 to TRBJ1-1; D unresolved. V was clipped by 4 bases and J by 0 bases, with 12 bases between them. CDR3 length: 15 residues. CDR1 and CDR2 from the germline V gene are KGHSH and LQKENI. The CDR3 protein is CASSLHRQMNTEAFF. The CDR3 DNA sequence: TGTGCCAGCTCACTTCACAGACAAATGAACACTGAAGCTTTCTTT. Full variable domain (missing parts from reference TRBV18 and TRBJ1-1): NAGVMQNPRHLVRRRGQEARLRCSPMKGHSHVYWYRQLPEEGLKFMVYLQKENIIDESGMPKERFSAEFPKEGPSILRIQQVVRGDSAAYFCASSLHRQMNTEAFFGQGTRLTVV.

The chain carries TRBV5-1 and TRBJ1-1, with no clear D. Germline V gene data show CDR1 as SGHRS and CDR2 as YFSETQ. The ends were cut back, 4 bases at V and 1 base at J, with 8 bases in the middle. CDR3 length equals 13 residues. Here the CDR3 reads CASSTAGNTEAFF. The CDR3 DNA follows: TGCGCCAGCAGCACGGCAGGGAACACTGAAGCTTTCTTT.

This chain joins TRBV15 and TRBJ2-3, with 7 bases fitting TRBD1. The junction had 6 bases not matched to a gene; V was cut back by 4 bases and J by 2 bases. The germline gives CDR1 LNHNV, CDR2 YYDKDF (reference sequence). The CDR3 totals 15 residues. CDR3 region: CATSKDRTVTDTQYF. For the CDR3, the DNA is TGTGCCACCAGCAAGGACAGGACTGTCACAGATACGCAGTATTTT.

This clone was picked up one time. This sequence joins TRBV19 and TRBJ1-2; D unresolved. This CDR3 is 15 amino acids long. V was trimmed by 0 bases and J by 7 bases, leaving 15 bases between them. Germline values: CDR1 LNHDA, CDR2 SQIVND (reference sequence). The DNA of the CDR3 is TGTGCCAGTAGTATAGATTCCGTACTCCGAGGTGGCTACACCTTC. Translated: CASSIDSVLRGGYTF.

This chain uses TRBV19 with TRBJ1-5; possibly TRBD1 for D (5 bases). The CDR3 length is 14 residues. V was shortened by 10 bases and J by 0 bases, with 13 bases between the two germline ends. Germline CDR1 is LNHDA and CDR2 is SQIVND (reference sequence). CDR3 region: CATQDTYSNQPQHF. CDR3 bases: TGTGCCACCCAGGACACCTATAGCAATCAGCCCCAGCATTTT. Supplemented by reference TRBV19 and TRBJ1-5, the full variable domain reads DGGITQSPKYLFRKEGQNVTLSCEQNLNHDAMYWYRQDPGQGLRLIYYSQIVNDFQKGDIAEGYSVSREKKESFPLTVTSAQKNPTAFYLCATQDTYSNQPQHFGDGTRLSIL.

The chain employs TRBV13 and TRBJ1-3; 7 nucleotides match TRBD1. Germline CDR1 is PRHDT and CDR2 is FYEKMQ (reference sequence). The CDR3 consists of 16 residues. After removal of 4 bases from V and 1 base from J, the junction contained 7 bases not matched to a gene. CDR3 region: CASSSDRLLSGNTIYF. CDR3 in DNA: TGTGCCAGCAGCTCGGACAGGCTACTTTCTGGAAACACCATATATTTT.

A few counts support this clone. This chain joins TRBV9 and TRBJ2-3; D is uncertain. V lost 4 bases and J lost 7, with 7 bases in between. Germline CDR1 and CDR2: SGDLS and YYNGEE. CDR3 length: 11 residues. The CDR3 coding sequence is TGTGCCAGCAGCAACTTGAATACGCAGTATTTT. Protein: CASSNLNTQYF.

The chain links TRBV2 to TRBJ1-2; 7 positions agree with TRBD1. The V gene's germline CDR1 is SNHLY and CDR2 FYNNEI. The CDR3 loop spans 14 amino acids. The V and J ends lost 1 base and 6 bases, in that order; junction bases with no gene match: 5. The CDR3 DNA sequence: TGTGCCAGCAGTGAAGATCAGGGGGTTAATGGCTACACCTTC. Amino acid sequence: CASSEDQGVNGYTF.

The genes are TRBV11-2 and TRBJ2-5, with TRBD1 matching 12 bases. V shed 7 bases and J 4 bases; nucleotides not matched to a gene: 10. Looked up from germline, CDR1 is SGHAT and CDR2 is FQNNGV. The CDR3 totals 16 residues. In DNA, the CDR3 is TGTGCCAGCACCCCGTGGGGGACAGGGGGCTCAGAGACCCAGTACTTC. Translated: CASTPWGTGGSETQYF.

The CDR3 DNA follows: TGTGCCTGGAGTGGGGGGGGACAGGGAGTTTATGGCTACACCTTC. Translation gives CAWSGGGQGVYGYTF. V and J are TRBV30 and TRBJ1-2; 9 positions match TRBD1. V was clipped by 1 base and J by 5 bases; unmatched bases: 8. The CDR3 length is 15 residues. The germline gives CDR1 GTSNPN, CDR2 SVGIG (reference sequence).

This clone was observed a few times. The chain uses TRBV29-1 and TRBJ1-2; weak D call: TRBD1 (5 bases). V was clipped by 4 bases and J by 2 bases, with 11 bases between them. Per germline, CDR1 SQVTM and CDR2 ANQGSEA. The length of the CDR3 is 13 residues. The CDR3 reads CSVVFAGNYGYTF. DNA of the CDR3: TGCAGCGTTGTTTTTGCAGGGAACTATGGCTACACCTTC.

The rearrangement uses TRBV4-1 and TRBJ1-2; 9 bases fit TRBD1. CDR1 is MGHRA and CDR2 is YSYEKL in the germline V gene. With V trimmed by 4 bases and J by 5 bases, 8 bases remained unmatched. The CDR3 totals 15 residues. CDR3 sequence (DNA): TGCGCCAGCAGCCCCCGGGACAGGGCTCCTTATGGCTACACCTTC. This translates into CASSPRDRAPYGYTF.

This clone was detected a few times. The V and J genes are TRBV7-6 and TRBJ2-1, with TRBD2 matching over 7 bases. V gave up 5 bases and J gave up 8 bases; unmatched junction bases: 15. The CDR3 covers 16 residues. The germline V gene encodes CDR1 SGHVS and CDR2 FNYEAQ. The CDR3 sequence is CASSGPHSGASDEQFF. The CDR3 DNA follows: TGTGCCAGCAGCGGCCCCCACAGCGGGGCTTCGGATGAGCAGTTCTTC.

The chain carries TRBV15 and TRBJ1-4; possibly TRBD1 for D (5 bases). CDR3 length equals 16 residues. Trimming took off 0 bases at V and 2 bases at J, with 10 bases between the two ends. Per germline, CDR1 LNHNV and CDR2 YYDKDF (reference sequence). CDR3 DNA: TGTGCCACCAGCAGAGATGGGGCCAGGACTAATGAAAAACTGTTTTTT. This codes for CATSRDGARTNEKLFF.

The chain carries TRBV9 and TRBJ2-3, with D perhaps TRBD2 (5 bases). Per germline, CDR1 SGDLS and CDR2 YYNGEE. V lost 0 bases and J 0 bases, leaving 5 bases between the germline ends. This CDR3 comprises 14 residues. The CDR3 DNA follows: TGTGCCAGCAGCGTAGGGACTAGCACAGATACGCAGTATTTT. Translation gives CASSVGTSTDTQYF.

The chain carries TRBV25-1 and TRBJ2-5; D gene unclear. Looked up from germline, CDR1 is MGHDK and CDR2 is SYGVNS. This CDR3 has 13 residues. The germline V and J ends were trimmed by 8 bases and 2 bases, with 12 bases remaining between them. The CDR3 loop is CASPSPVQETQYF. The CDR3 DNA reads as TGTGCCAGCCCCTCACCAGTACAAGAGACCCAGTACTTC.

The chain has TRBV5-1 and TRBJ1-1; D is uncertain. V lost 4 bases and J 8 bases, leaving 9 bases between the germline ends. This CDR3 contains 11 residues. From germline, CDR1 is SGHRS and CDR2 YFSETQ. CDR3 sequence: CASSIAEEAFF. In nucleotides, the CDR3 is TGCGCCAGCAGCATAGCCGAGGAAGCTTTCTTT.

This clone was observed a single time. This chain connects TRBV7-9 to TRBJ1-2; no definite D call. V shed 2 bases and J shed 2 bases, with 6 bases lying between them. This CDR3 spans 13 amino acids. The germline gives CDR1 SEHNR, CDR2 FQNEAQ (reference sequence). The CDR3 loop is CASSLPGNYGYTF. The CDR3 region has the DNA TGTGCCAGCAGCTTACCCGGGAACTATGGCTACACCTTC.

V usage is TRBV28 and J usage is TRBJ2-7; 10 bases line up with TRBD2. The CDR3 loop spans 14 amino acids. The germline V gene encodes CDR1 MDHEN and CDR2 SYDVKM. Unmatched junction bases numbered 6, after V lost 3 bases and J lost 7 bases. The CDR3 DNA reads TGTGCCAGCAGTTTCTTAGCGGGAGGCTTTGAGCAGTACTTC. Translated: CASSFLAGGFEQYF.

This chain links TRBV7-9 with TRBJ1-5, with D unresolved. Per the germline V gene, CDR1 is SEHNR and CDR2 is FQNEAQ (reference sequence). CDR3 size: 14 residues. V was trimmed by 1 base and J by 2 bases, leaving 6 bases between them. CDR3 coding DNA: TGTGCCAGCAGCTTAGTGGAGGGCAATCAGCCCCAGCATTTT. Translation: CASSLVEGNQPQHF.

Of note for this clone: At one end the junction does not follow the germline gene, possibly because of a read error. The chain employs TRBV7-3 and TRBJ2-3; D tentatively reads TRBD1 or TRBD2 (6 bases each). This CDR3 is 14 amino acids long. The germline gives CDR1 SGHTA, CDR2 FQGTGA. The CDR3 loop reads CASSLTGAADTQYF. The CDR3 coding sequence is TGTGCCAGCAGTTTAACGGGGGCGGCAGATACGCAGTATTTT.

The gene calls are TRBV6-1 and TRBJ2-7; TRBD1 agrees at 7 bases. This CDR3 comprises 16 residues. CDR1 MNHNS and CDR2 SASEGT come from the germline V gene. Trimming at V came to 4 bases and at J to 2 bases, leaving 11 bases not matched to a gene. CDR3 DNA sequence: TGTGCCAGCAGTGCCGAGGACAGGCGGGTTCCCTACGAGCAGTACTTC. Its translation is CASSAEDRRVPYEQYF.